This T cell receptor beta chain came from a study of technical replicates of blood from a handful of donors. This table comes from immunoSEQ multiplex PCR, and its TCRdb copy is limited to in-frame clones, with some not included. The repertoire holds tens of thousands of clones, roughly 95% seen once, with less than 0.25% in the top ten. This CDR3 has 14 amino acids. V lost 1 base, J lost 6 bases, and 11 bases lay in between. CDR1 is SGHDT and CDR2 is YYEEEE in the germline V gene. The receptor comes from a human donor in good health. This chain links TRBV5-6 with TRBJ1-5, with D possibly TRBD1 on 6 matching bases. Sequencing was done on a sample of T cells isolated from PBMCs. In DNA, the CDR3 is TGTGCCAGCAGCTTGTTGGGGGCAAGTCAGCCCCAGCATTTT. Protein: CASSLLGASQPQHF.